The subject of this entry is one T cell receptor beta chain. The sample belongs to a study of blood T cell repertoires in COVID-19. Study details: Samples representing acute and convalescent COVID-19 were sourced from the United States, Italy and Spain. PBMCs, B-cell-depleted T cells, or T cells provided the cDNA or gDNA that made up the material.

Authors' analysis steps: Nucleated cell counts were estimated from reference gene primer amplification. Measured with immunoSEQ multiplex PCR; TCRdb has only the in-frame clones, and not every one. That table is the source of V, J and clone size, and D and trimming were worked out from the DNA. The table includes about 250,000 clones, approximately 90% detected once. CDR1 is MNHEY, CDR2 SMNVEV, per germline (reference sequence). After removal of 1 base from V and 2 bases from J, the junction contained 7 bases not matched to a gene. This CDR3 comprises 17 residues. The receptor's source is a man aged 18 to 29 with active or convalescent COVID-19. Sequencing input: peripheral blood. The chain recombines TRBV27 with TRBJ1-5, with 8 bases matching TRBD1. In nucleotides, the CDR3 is TGTGCCAGCAGTTTATATGCAGGGGGCACGGGCAATCAGCCCCAGCATTTT. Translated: CASSLYAGGTGNQPQHF.